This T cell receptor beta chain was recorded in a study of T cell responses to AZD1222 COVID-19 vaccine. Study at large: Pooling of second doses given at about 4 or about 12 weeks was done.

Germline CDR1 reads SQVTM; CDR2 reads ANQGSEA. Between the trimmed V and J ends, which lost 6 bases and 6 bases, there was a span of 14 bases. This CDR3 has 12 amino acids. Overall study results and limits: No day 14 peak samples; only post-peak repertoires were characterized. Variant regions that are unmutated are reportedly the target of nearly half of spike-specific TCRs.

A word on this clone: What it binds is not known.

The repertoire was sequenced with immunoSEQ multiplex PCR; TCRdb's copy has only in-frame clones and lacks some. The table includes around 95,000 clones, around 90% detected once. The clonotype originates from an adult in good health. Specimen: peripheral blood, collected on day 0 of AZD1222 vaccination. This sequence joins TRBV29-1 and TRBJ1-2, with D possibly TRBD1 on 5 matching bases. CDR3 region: CSVRDGGNGYTF. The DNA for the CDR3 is TGCAGCGTCCGGGACGGTGGTAATGGCTACACCTTC.